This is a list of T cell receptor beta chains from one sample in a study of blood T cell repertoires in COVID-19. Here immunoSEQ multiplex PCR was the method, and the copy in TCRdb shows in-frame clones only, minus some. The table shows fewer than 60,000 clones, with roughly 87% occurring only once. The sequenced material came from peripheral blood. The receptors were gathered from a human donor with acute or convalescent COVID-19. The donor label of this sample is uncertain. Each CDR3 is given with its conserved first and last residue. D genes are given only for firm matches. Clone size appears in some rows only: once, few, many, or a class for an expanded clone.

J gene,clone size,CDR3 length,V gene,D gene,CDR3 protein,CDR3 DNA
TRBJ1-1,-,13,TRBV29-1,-,CSVLSGMNTEAFF,TGCAGCGTCCTGTCCGGGATGAACACTGAAGCTTTCTTT
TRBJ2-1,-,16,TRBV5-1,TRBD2,CASTGLAGQVYNEQFF,TGCGCCAGCACCGGACTAGCGGGCCAGGTATACAATGAGCAGTTCTTC
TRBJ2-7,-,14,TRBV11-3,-,CASSLGAGPYEQYF,TGTGCCAGCAGCTTAGGGGCAGGGCCATACGAGCAGTACTTC
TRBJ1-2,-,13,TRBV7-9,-,CASSKHGEGGYTF,TGTGCCAGCAGCAAACACGGGGAGGGCGGCTACACCTTC
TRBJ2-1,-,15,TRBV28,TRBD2,CASSRRLAGYNEQFF,TGTGCCAGCAGTCGGAGACTAGCGGGATACAATGAGCAGTTCTTC
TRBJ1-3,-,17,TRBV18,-,CASSPPWGSGTGNTIYF,TGTGCCAGCTCACCACCTTGGGGTTCAGGGACTGGAAACACCATATATTTT
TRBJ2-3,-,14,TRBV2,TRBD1,CASSGQGRTDTQYF,TGTGCCAGCAGCGGACAGGGTCGCACAGATACGCAGTATTTT
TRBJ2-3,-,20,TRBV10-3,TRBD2,CAISETTGGTTSGGTDTQYF,TGTGCCATCAGTGAAACGACAGGGGGAACGACTAGCGGGGGCACAGATACGCAGTATTTT
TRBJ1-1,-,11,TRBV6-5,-,CASITYTEAFF,TGTGCCAGCATCACTTACACTGAAGCTTTCTTT
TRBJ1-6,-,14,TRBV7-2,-,CASSLGGYNSPLHF,TGTGCCAGCAGCTTGGGGGGATATAATTCACCCCTCCACTTT
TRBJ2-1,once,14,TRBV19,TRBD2,CASTLAGFYNEQFF,TGTGCCAGTACACTAGCGGGGTTTTACAATGAGCAGTTCTTC
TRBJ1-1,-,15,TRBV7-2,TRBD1,CASSLQGSPNTEAFF,TGTGCCAGCAGTTTACAGGGGTCTCCTAACACTGAAGCTTTCTTT
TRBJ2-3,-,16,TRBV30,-,CAWSVRSAGSTDTQYF,TGTGCCTGGAGTGTACGGTCTGCGGGTAGCACAGATACGCAGTATTTT
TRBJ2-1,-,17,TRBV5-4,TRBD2,CASSHRGAGGLYNEQFF,TGTGCCAGCAGCCATCGGGGGGCGGGAGGTCTCTACAATGAGCAGTTCTTC
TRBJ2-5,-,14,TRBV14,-,CASSQDRVVETQYF,TGTGCCAGCAGCCAAGACAGGGTGGTCGAGACCCAGTACTTC
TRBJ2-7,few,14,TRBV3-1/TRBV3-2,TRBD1,CASSRDRGQGEQYF,TGTGCCAGCAGCCGGGACAGGGGGCAAGGCGAGCAGTACTTC
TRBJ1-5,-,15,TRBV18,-,CASSPLDRPNQPQHF,TGTGCCAGCTCACCACTCGACAGGCCTAATCAACCCCAGCATTTT
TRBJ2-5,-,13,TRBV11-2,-,CASSLRLQETQYF,TGTGCCAGCAGCCTGCGGTTGCAAGAGACCCAGTACTTC
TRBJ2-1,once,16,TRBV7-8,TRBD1,CASSLRTGLSYNEQFF,TGTGCCAGCAGTTTAAGGACAGGGCTGTCCTACAATGAGCAGTTCTTC
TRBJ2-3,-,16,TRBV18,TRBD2,CASSPRSSGGDDTQYF,TGTGCCAGCTCACCTCGCTCTAGCGGGGGGGACGATACGCAGTATTTT
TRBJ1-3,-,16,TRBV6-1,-,CASSEVKQISGNTIYF,TGTGCCAGCAGTGAAGTAAAGCAAATTAGTGGAAACACCATATATTTT
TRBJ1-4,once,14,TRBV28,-,CASSGPRAGEKLFF,TGTGCCAGCAGTGGGCCAAGGGCAGGGGAAAAACTGTTTTTT
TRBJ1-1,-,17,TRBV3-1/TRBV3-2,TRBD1,CASSPNPGQTMNTEAFF,TGTGCCAGCAGCCCCAATCCGGGACAGACTATGAACACTGAAGCTTTCTTT
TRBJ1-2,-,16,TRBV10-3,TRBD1,CAISENRGGANYGYTF,TGTGCCATCAGTGAGAACAGGGGGGGAGCTAACTATGGCTACACCTTC
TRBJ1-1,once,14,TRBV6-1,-,CASSEAWGDTEAFF,TGTGCCAGCAGTGAAGCTTGGGGAGACACTGAAGCTTTCTTT
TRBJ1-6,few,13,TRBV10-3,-,CAIKTGTNSPLHF,TGTGCCATTAAGACAGGCACAAATTCACCCCTCCACTTT
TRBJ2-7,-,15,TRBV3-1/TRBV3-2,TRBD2,CASSRTGTSGSPVYF,TGTGCCAGCAGCCGGACCGGCACTAGCGGGAGCCCCGTTTACTTC
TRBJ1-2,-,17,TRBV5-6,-,CASSLGPGGRAYYGYTF,TGTGCCAGCAGCTTGGGGCCGGGAGGGAGGGCGTACTATGGCTACACCTTC
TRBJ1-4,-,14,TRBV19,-,CASSMARGREKLFF,TGTGCCAGTAGTATGGCCAGGGGTAGGGAAAAACTGTTTTTT
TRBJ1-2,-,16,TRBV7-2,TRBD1,CASSLGGTGSNYGYTF,TGTGCCAGCAGCTTAGGTGGGACAGGATCTAACTATGGCTACACCTTC